This TCR beta chain was identified during a study of shared clonotypes between healthy human individuals. Comments on this clone: Its target is unknown.

The V segment lost 6 bases and the J segment 7 bases; nucleotides outside the gene matches: 5. The V gene's germline CDR1 is WSHSY and CDR2 SAAADI. The CDR3 sequence is 13 residues long. Study outcomes and limitations: Memory subsets generally showed lower estimated richness than naive subsets.

The repertoire was sequenced with immunoSEQ multiplex PCR; TCRdb's copy has only in-frame clones and lacks some. Of 2 million to 3 million clones in the sample, 93% were seen once. This sequence was found in a man aged 18 to 29 in good health. Some clones in this sample may be carry-over from other donors' samples. The J gene is TRBJ2-1, the V gene TRBV10-2, with 8 nucleotides matching TRBD1. Sequencing was done on a sample of naive CD4+ T cells from PBMCs. Subset given: CD45RA+ positively selected. CDR3 region: CASRETGDNEQFF. As DNA, the CDR3 is TGCGCCAGCAGGGAGACAGGGGATAATGAGCAGTTCTTC.